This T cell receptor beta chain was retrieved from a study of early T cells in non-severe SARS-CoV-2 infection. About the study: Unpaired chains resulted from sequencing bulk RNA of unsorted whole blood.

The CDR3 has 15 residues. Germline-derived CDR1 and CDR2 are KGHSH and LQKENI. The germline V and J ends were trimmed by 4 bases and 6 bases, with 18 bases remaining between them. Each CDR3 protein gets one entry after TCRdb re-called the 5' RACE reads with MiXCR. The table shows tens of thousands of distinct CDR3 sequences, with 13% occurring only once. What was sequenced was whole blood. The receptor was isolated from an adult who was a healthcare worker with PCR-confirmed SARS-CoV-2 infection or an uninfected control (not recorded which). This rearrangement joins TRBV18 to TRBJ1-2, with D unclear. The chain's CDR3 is CASSHSRGIRDGYTF. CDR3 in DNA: TGTGCCAGCTCACACTCGCGAGGGATACGGGATGGCTACACCTTC.